The rows below give T cell receptor beta chains drawn from one sample of a study of shared clonotypes between healthy human individuals. The repertoire was sequenced with immunoSEQ multiplex PCR; TCRdb's copy has only in-frame clones and lacks some. The sample includes 2 million to 2.5 million clones, roughly 95% of them seen just once. The sequenced sample was naive CD4+ T cells sorted from blood. These receptors were obtained from a young man in good health. Both conserved end residues are part of each CDR3.

CSVQGTSGANVLTF | TRBV29-1
CSCTSGRLVTADTQYF | TRBV29-1
CASSPIAGGDEQFF | TRBV18
CASSYRGLAGVDEQFF | TRBV6-6
CASSIGAGANYGYTF | TRBV19
CASSPRIELVHGYTF | TRBV6-6
CASSQARVGLDTNQPQHF | TRBV14
CASSLEGTQSSYNSPLHF | TRBV5-1
CASSIPGANTGELFF | TRBV19
CASSQDSLGPGTQYF | TRBV4-3
CASSERLAGGRESEQYF | TRBV6-1
CASSLTGAGANVLTF | TRBV5-1
CASSQVPTTTYGYTF | TRBV4-3
CASSIGTGRNYGYTF | TRBV19
CASSLTGGNLYGYTF | TRBV5-1
CASSLRTGEPYGYTF | TRBV18
CASGDTSGYEQYF | TRBV19
CASSLGAANSYEQYF | TRBV5-8
CASSYVRGEKLFF | TRBV6-5
CASSLGTGGTDTQYF | TRBV5-1
CAWSDRDYGYTF | TRBV30
CASTQARGIQPQHF | TRBV6-5
CASSINYYTEAFF | TRBV19
CASSLYAPADSGNTIYF | TRBV27
CASRTGTSGRYEQYF | TRBV6-5
CASSQQTGANYGYTF | TRBV4-1
CAIGAGGGRTDTQYF | TRBV10-3
CASSARDRGLTNYGYTF | TRBV7-2
CASTLGGLPSYNEQFF | TRBV28
CASGRDFTYEQYF | TRBV6-5
CASSDVSGNTIYF | TRBV19
CASSGGVSTDTQYF | TRBV2
CASTTGGAYTDTQYF | TRBV6-6
CASSLERGSDTQYF | TRBV11-2
CASTGFATNEKLFF | TRBV2
CASSQPTRNTEAFF | TRBV4-1
CSATADTQYF | TRBV20-1
CASSTRVHNEQFF | TRBV19
CASRLVIRPGLASGRNTGELFF | TRBV12-2
CASSPRTGHSPLHF | TRBV6-5
CAISQTTTSSEQYF | TRBV10-3
CSVELSKRGVYNEQFF | TRBV29-1
CASGLVGGSNQPQHF | TRBV12-5
CASSLRLPGNTIYF | TRBV7-3
CASSPGSKETQYF | TRBV18
CASSPNLGTTAKEKLFF | TRBV18
CASSNRWGYNSPLHF | TRBV27
CASSIGQGGNEQFF | TRBV19
CASSLGMGFSYEQYF | TRBV7-9
CASATVSNQPQHF | TRBV6-1
CATRDSGANVLTF | TRBV10-3
CASSTTNGWNQPQHF | TRBV18
CASRDSPEAFF | TRBV28